The source of this T cell receptor beta chain is a study of T cell responses to AZD1222 COVID-19 vaccine (dated by TCRdb to about 2021). Background for the entire study: A total of approximately 240 trial participants underwent TCR sequencing, of whom some 210 received two doses of AZD1222 and about 26 received two doses of the MenACWY control vaccine. Trial participants were enrolled into age subgroups of 18-55, 56-69 and 70-plus years, which contained 148, 28 and 57 TCR-sequenced participants, respectively. Summary of the overall study and its limitations: CD4 TCRs associated with the vaccine covered the entire spike protein, and the dominant responses were in regions 160-218 and 743-854. Reportedly, close to half of the unique spike-specific TCRs recognized epitopes lying outside the regions that are mutated in the B.1.351 and B.1.1.7 variants. Because no day 14 peak-response samples were available, the repertoires could be characterized only after the peak T cell response. Only a handful of AZD1222 recipients were SARS-CoV-2 seropositive at baseline, limiting conclusions about previously exposed vaccinees. Spike-specific TCR breadth and depth rose significantly after two AZD1222 doses compared with day 0 and with MenACWY recipients. In the small 56-69-year group, the increase in depth fell short of significance, most likely because of low power. Most participants were white British and females outnumbered males, and the authors suggested that clonal diversity may have been underestimated.

In light of the paper, this sample's time point label describes: about 28 days (+/-7) after the second vaccine dose. Because spike-specific TCR depth and breadth did not differ between the two schedules, AZD1222 recipients who got a second dose at roughly 4 weeks were pooled with those who got a second dose at roughly 12 weeks. Vaccinee samples came from UK trials COV001 and COV002, including a single-blind randomized controlled phase 2/3 trial of AZD1222 (ChAdOx1 nCoV-19) in healthy adults. For TCRbeta chain sequencing, PBMC samples were collected from trial participants at day 0 and at day 28 after the second dose. Its CDR3 holds 14 amino acids, cysteine through phenylalanine. CDR3 DNA only is kept here, 42 bases in frame from base 1. According to the germline V gene, CDR1 reads MNHEY and CDR2 reads SVGAGI. V is trimmed back by 5 bases and J by 8 bases, and the junction contains 9 bases that no gene match accounts for.

The CDR3 regions of human TCRbeta chains were analyzed by immunosequencing. Regarding the original processing steps: TCRs in the repertoires were matched against a reference library of SARS-CoV-2-specific TCRs that had been generated with the MIRA antigen-specificity platform. Breadth was defined as the fraction of unique TCRs that were SARS-CoV-2-associated, and depth was defined as the fraction of total T cells that were SARS-CoV-2-associated. Using the MIRA data, each spike-specific TCR was mapped to the spike region that the TCR reacts to and placed in a CD4 or CD8 class. Log10-transformed breadth and depth values were compared by one-way ANOVA with Sidak's multiple comparisons tests. The source is immuneACCESS, and TCRdb retained only in-frame sequences with V and J called. Part of the clones is not carried over; for the studies checked, unresolved V genes explain less than half of this, and the remainder is unexplained. V, J and clone size were drawn from that table, and D and trimming were deduced from the DNA. This sample is represented by about 120,000 clones; 80% to 90% of them were singletons. The top ten clonotypes cover 7.1% of the sample.

Note on this clone: No antigen is known for it. The input lacks base qualities; no much larger clone sits a single base away.

The receptor comes from an adult who received the AZD1222 COVID-19 vaccine. This receptor chain uses TRBV6-5 and TRBJ1-2; 9 central bases correspond to TRBD1. Sequencing used peripheral blood, obtained 28 days after the second AZD1222 dose. The CDR3 reads as follows: CASSPGTGIRGYTF. The DNA is TGTGCCAGCAGTCCCGGGACAGGGATTAGGGGCTACACCTTC.